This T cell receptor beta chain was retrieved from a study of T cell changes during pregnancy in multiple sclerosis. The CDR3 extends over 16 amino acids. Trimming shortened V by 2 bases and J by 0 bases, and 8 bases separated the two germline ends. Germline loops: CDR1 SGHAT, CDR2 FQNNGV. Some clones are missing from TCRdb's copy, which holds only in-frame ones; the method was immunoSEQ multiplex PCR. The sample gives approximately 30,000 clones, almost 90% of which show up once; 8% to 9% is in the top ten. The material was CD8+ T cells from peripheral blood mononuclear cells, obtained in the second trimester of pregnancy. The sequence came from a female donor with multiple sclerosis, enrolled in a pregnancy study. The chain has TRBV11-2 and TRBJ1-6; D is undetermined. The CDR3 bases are TGTGCCAGCAGCTTATTAAGGAGCTCCTATAATTCACCCCTCCACTTT. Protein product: CASSLLRSSYNSPLHF.